This T cell receptor beta chain was sequenced for a study of regulatory T cells in long-lasting Graves disease. Sequencing libraries for TCR beta were prepared with iRepertoire HTBI primers and Arm-PCR of CDR3 regions. TCRdb reprocessed the multiplex PCR reads with MiXCR, giving one entry per CDR3 protein. Seen here are 550,000 to 650,000 distinct CDR3 sequences, approximately 16% observed once, and the top ten hold around 12%. The CDR3 consists of 17 residues. Per the germline V gene, CDR1 is KGHSH and CDR2 is LQKENI. The ends lost 3 bases at V and 10 bases at J; junction bases unmatched: 15. Sample time point: newly diagnosed GD, antithyroid drugs for less than 3 months. The TCR library was prepared using RNA isolated from PBMCs. There are many counts of this clonotype. The same data also contributed to another study, on T cells in Graves' hyperthyroidism and ophthalmopathy. That report notes: The study defined stable Graves' hyperthyroidism as no ophthalmopathy progression within 18 months.

The chain links TRBV18 to TRBJ1-4; TRBD1 agrees at 9 bases. This material consisted of peripheral blood mononuclear cells (PBMCs), taken at new diagnosis, from a patient treated with antithyroid drugs. The sequence was collected from a young man with Graves disease. The DNA for the CDR3 is TGTGCCAGCTCACCGGCGGGACAGGGCGGGGATAGGCGAAAACTGTTTTTT. Amino acid sequence: CASSPAGQGGDRRKLFF.